A selection of T cell receptor beta chains follows, all from one sample in a study of shared clonotypes between healthy human individuals. This table comes from immunoSEQ multiplex PCR, and its TCRdb copy is limited to in-frame clones, with some not included. Of millions of clones in the sample, about 92% were seen once. The sequenced sample consisted of naive CD4+ T cells from PBMCs. These receptors were taken from a man between 18 and 29 years old in good health. Some clones in this sample may be carry-over from other donors' samples. Each CDR3 is given with its conserved first and last residue. A D gene is named only where the DNA matches it firmly.

v_gene: TRBV7-8; d_gene: TRBD1; j_gene: TRBJ1-1; CDR3aa: CASSRQGSDTEAFF; CDR3nt: TGTGCCAGCAGCCGACAGGGTTCGGACACTGAAGCTTTCTTT
v_gene: TRBV28; d_gene: .; j_gene: TRBJ1-1; CDR3aa: CASSLRHVANTEAFF; CDR3nt: TGTGCCAGCAGCTTACGACATGTGGCGAACACTGAAGCTTTCTTT
v_gene: TRBV18; d_gene: .; j_gene: TRBJ2-7; CDR3aa: CASSPLGGSLSYEQYF; CDR3nt: TGTGCCAGCTCACCACTCGGGGGCTCACTCTCCTACGAGCAGTACTTC
v_gene: TRBV18; d_gene: .; j_gene: TRBJ2-1; CDR3aa: CASSGSADNEQFF; CDR3nt: TGTGCCAGCTCGGGGAGCGCGGACAATGAGCAGTTCTTC
v_gene: TRBV28; d_gene: TRBD2; j_gene: TRBJ2-7; CDR3aa: CASSFSAGVAQYF; CDR3nt: TGTGCCAGCAGTTTTTCAGCGGGAGTTGCGCAGTACTTC
v_gene: TRBV6-5; d_gene: .; j_gene: TRBJ1-4; CDR3aa: CASSYRGSNEKLFF; CDR3nt: TGTGCCAGCAGTTATCGGGGTTCTAATGAAAAACTGTTTTTT
v_gene: TRBV5-1; d_gene: .; j_gene: TRBJ2-7; CDR3aa: CASSLGGLNGNEQYF; CDR3nt: TGCGCCAGCAGCTTGGGGGGACTCAACGGCAACGAGCAGTACTTC
v_gene: TRBV4-1; d_gene: .; j_gene: TRBJ1-5; CDR3aa: CASSQGLNQPQHF; CDR3nt: TGCGCCAGCAGCCAAGGCCTAAATCAGCCCCAGCATTTT
v_gene: TRBV6-6; d_gene: .; j_gene: TRBJ2-2; CDR3aa: CATRFGSANTGELFF; CDR3nt: TGTGCCACAAGGTTCGGGTCCGCGAACACCGGGGAGCTGTTTTTT
v_gene: TRBV7-2; d_gene: .; j_gene: TRBJ2-5; CDR3aa: CASSLGSGGTQYF; CDR3nt: TGTGCCAGCAGCTTAGGATCAGGCGGTACCCAGTACTTC
v_gene: TRBV28; d_gene: .; j_gene: TRBJ2-3; CDR3aa: CASTPSTDTQYF; CDR3nt: TGTGCCAGCACCCCTAGCACAGATACGCAGTATTTT
v_gene: TRBV9; d_gene: .; j_gene: TRBJ2-2; CDR3aa: CASSVEGTANTGELFF; CDR3nt: TGTGCCAGCAGCGTAGAAGGGACGGCAAACACCGGGGAGCTGTTTTTT
v_gene: TRBV7-7; d_gene: .; j_gene: TRBJ2-7; CDR3aa: CASSPNYGVMEQYF; CDR3nt: TGTGCCAGCAGCCCTAATTATGGAGTCATGGAGCAGTACTTC
v_gene: TRBV5-1; d_gene: .; j_gene: TRBJ2-7; CDR3aa: CASSLHGGTTYEQYF; CDR3nt: TGCGCCAGCAGCTTGCACGGCGGAACCACATACGAGCAGTACTTC
v_gene: TRBV19; d_gene: TRBD1; j_gene: TRBJ1-2; CDR3aa: CASSDGGTGIYGYTF; CDR3nt: TGTGCCAGTAGTGATGGGGGGACAGGGATCTATGGCTACACCTTC
v_gene: TRBV9; d_gene: .; j_gene: TRBJ1-4; CDR3aa: CASSAGGAPNEKLFF; CDR3nt: TGTGCCAGCAGCGCGGGGGGGGCGCCAAATGAAAAACTGTTTTTT
v_gene: TRBV30; d_gene: TRBD2; j_gene: TRBJ2-7; CDR3aa: CAWSPAGGAQYF; CDR3nt: TGTGCCTGGAGCCCGGCGGGGGGCGCGCAGTACTTC
v_gene: TRBV2; d_gene: .; j_gene: TRBJ2-2; CDR3aa: CASSESLLTGELFF; CDR3nt: TGTGCCAGCAGTGAAAGTCTTCTCACCGGGGAGCTGTTTTTT
v_gene: TRBV4-1; d_gene: .; j_gene: TRBJ1-2; CDR3aa: CASSQARPTRVHYTF; CDR3nt: TGCGCCAGCAGCCAAGCGAGGCCCACACGAGTCCACTACACCTTC
v_gene: TRBV6-5; d_gene: .; j_gene: TRBJ1-4; CDR3aa: CASSYYGATNEKLFF; CDR3nt: TGTGCCAGCAGTTACTACGGAGCAACTAATGAAAAACTGTTTTTT
v_gene: TRBV30; d_gene: TRBD2; j_gene: TRBJ2-2; CDR3aa: CAWSGTSGRSGELFF; CDR3nt: TGTGCCTGGAGTGGAACTAGCGGGCGTTCCGGGGAGCTGTTTTTT
v_gene: TRBV19; d_gene: TRBD1; j_gene: TRBJ1-5; CDR3aa: CASSILPRGQGASNQPQHF; CDR3nt: TGTGCCAGTAGTATTTTACCTAGAGGACAGGGGGCGAGCAATCAGCCCCAGCATTTT
v_gene: TRBV7-2; d_gene: .; j_gene: TRBJ1-1; CDR3aa: CASSSLRGWNTEAFF; CDR3nt: TGTGCCAGCAGCTCCCTGAGGGGATGGAACACTGAAGCTTTCTTT
v_gene: TRBV28; d_gene: .; j_gene: TRBJ2-1; CDR3aa: CASRTVYNEQFF; CDR3nt: TGTGCCAGCAGGACAGTCTACAATGAGCAGTTCTTC
v_gene: TRBV30; d_gene: TRBD2; j_gene: TRBJ2-7; CDR3aa: CAWAPLAGDEQYF; CDR3nt: TGTGCCTGGGCTCCGCTAGCGGGAGACGAGCAGTACTTC
v_gene: TRBV29-1; d_gene: .; j_gene: TRBJ1-3; CDR3aa: CSVEDYRESGNTIYF; CDR3nt: TGCAGCGTTGAAGATTACCGGGAATCTGGAAACACCATATATTTT
v_gene: TRBV2; d_gene: .; j_gene: TRBJ2-6; CDR3aa: CASSAGISGANVLTF; CDR3nt: TGTGCCAGCAGTGCTGGGATCTCTGGGGCCAACGTCCTGACTTTC